These 28 T cell receptor beta chains share one sample of origin, sequenced in a study of identical twins. TCRdb recomputed calls from the 5' RACE reads with MiXCR, one row per CDR3 protein. Here the sample spans some 330,000 distinct CDR3 sequences, roughly 9% being singletons. Sequencing used naive T cells sorted from blood. These receptors originate from a woman between 50 and 59 years old in good health.

This clonotype was recorded many times. The chain is built from TRBV12-3 or TRBV12-4 and TRBJ2-3; 13 nucleotides align to TRBD2. The CDR3 is 18 amino acids. V shed 5 bases and J 1 base; nucleotides not matched to a gene: 9. The CDR3, as DNA: TGTGCCAGCAGTCCCGGGACTAGCGGGATCTCTGGCACAGATACGCAGTATTTT. Amino acids: CASSPGTSGISGTDTQYF.

At least ten counts were recorded for this clonotype. The gene calls are TRBV4-1 and TRBJ1-2; D uncertain. V lost 4 bases and J 7 bases, leaving 16 bases between the germline ends. Germline values: CDR1 MGHRA, CDR2 YSYEKL. The CDR3 runs to 14 residues. CDR3 amino acids: CASSPDLRTGGYTF. CDR3 nucleotide sequence: TGCGCCAGCAGCCCGGACCTTAGGACCGGTGGCTACACCTTC.

The chain joins TRBV6-6 to TRBJ2-5; 8 nucleotides match TRBD2. V shed 8 bases, J shed 7 bases, and the junction held 15 bases outside the gene matches. Germline CDR1 reads MNHNY; CDR2 reads SVGAGI (reference sequence). The CDR3 runs 15 residues. The CDR3 sequence: CASGGQSGSGGTQYF. CDR3 in DNA: TGTGCCAGCGGGGGCCAAAGCGGGAGTGGGGGGACCCAGTACTTC.

This clonotype has at least ten counts. The chain employs TRBV20-1 and TRBJ2-1; 11 bases line up with TRBD2. The CDR3 totals 15 residues. J lost 5 bases, V lost 3 bases, and 6 bases had no gene match. Germline loops: CDR1 DFQATT, CDR2 SNEGSKA (reference sequence). In nucleotides, the CDR3 is TGCAGTGCTAGCCTACTAGCGGGAGTTAACAATGAGCAGTTCTTC. Translating it yields CSASLLAGVNNEQFF.

This clonotype has more than one count but fewer than ten. The V gene is TRBV5-1, the J gene TRBJ2-3, with D possibly being TRBD1 or TRBD2 (5 bases each). Trimming stripped 8 bases from V and 1 base from J, with 17 bases between. This CDR3 comprises 15 residues. Germline lookup yields CDR1 SGHRS and CDR2 YFSETQ. This chain's CDR3 is CASLRGTSRTDTQYF. CDR3 DNA sequence: TGCGCCAGTCTAAGAGGGACCTCGCGCACAGATACGCAGTATTTT.

The gene calls are TRBV20-1 and TRBJ2-7; possible D gene TRBD1, 5 bases. CDR1 and CDR2 from the germline V gene are DFQATT and SNEGSKA (reference sequence). The CDR3 contains 14 residues. Trimming stripped 6 bases from V and 4 bases from J, with 19 bases between. CDR3 residues: CSAARVAGLYEQYF. The CDR3 coding sequence is TGCAGTGCGGCTCGAGTGGCAGGGTTATACGAGCAGTACTTC.

The chain carries TRBV12-3 or TRBV12-4 and TRBJ2-5; 9 bases are a match to TRBD2. The CDR3 consists of 18 residues. With V trimmed by 5 bases and J by 5 bases, 18 bases remained unmatched. The CDR3 DNA reads TGTGCCAGCAGTCCCCAGGCGGGGGCGGGAGGGCCTTATGAGACCCAGTACTTC. Translated: CASSPQAGAGGPYETQYF.

The table lists this clonotype with a few counts. This sequence joins TRBV11-2 and TRBJ2-1; TRBD2 aligns across 7 bases. The CDR3 runs 13 residues. V lost 3 bases and J lost 8; bases outside the gene matches: 4. From germline, CDR1 is SGHAT and CDR2 FQNNGV. CDR3 amino acids: CASSLGLTYEQFF. CDR3 bases: TGTGCCAGCAGCTTGGGACTAACCTATGAGCAGTTCTTC.

This clonotype was seen many times. J is TRBJ2-1 and V is TRBV28; no clear D. This CDR3 region has 15 residues. V dropped 3 bases and J dropped 0 bases, with 9 bases sitting between them. CDR1 and CDR2 (germline): MDHEN, SYDVKM. CDR3 region: CASSFLQSSYNEQFF. Here the CDR3 DNA reads TGTGCCAGCAGTTTCCTACAGAGCTCCTACAATGAGCAGTTCTTC.

This chain links TRBV7-9 with TRBJ2-1; D gene unclear. The V end lost 5 bases, the J end lost 3 bases, and 14 bases lay between the germline ends. The length of the CDR3 is 15 residues. CDR1 is SEHNR, CDR2 FQNEAQ, per germline (reference sequence). The CDR3 DNA follows: TGTGCCAGCAGCCCAGCCCTAACCCGCTACAATGAGCAGTTCTTC. Translated: CASSPALTRYNEQFF.

This clonotype appeared a few times. This chain connects TRBV5-1 to TRBJ2-2; D unclear. There are 14 residues in the CDR3. Germline V gene data show CDR1 as SGHRS and CDR2 as YFSETQ. Trimming left V 9 bases short and J 5 bases short, with 17 bases between. CDR3 sequence: CATAPNTGTGELFF. The CDR3 DNA is TGCGCCACCGCACCAAACACTGGGACCGGGGAGCTGTTTTTT.

In its sample, this clonotype was seen a few times. The chain is built from TRBV5-1 and TRBJ2-7; tentative D call: TRBD2 (5 bases). This CDR3 spans 13 amino acids. V was shortened by 4 bases and J by 6 bases, with 14 bases between the two germline ends. Germline V gene sequence: CDR1 SGHRS, CDR2 YFSETQ. CDR3: CASSLGGLSEQYF. Here the CDR3 DNA reads TGCGCCAGCAGCCTTGGAGGTTTGTCCGAGCAGTACTTC.

This clonotype has ten or more counts. The chain couples TRBV29-1 to TRBJ2-6; tentatively, D is TRBD1 or TRBD2 (5 bases each). Germline V gene data show CDR1 as SQVTM and CDR2 as ANQGSEA. V shed 5 bases and J shed 1 base, with 12 bases lying between them. The CDR3 has 15 residues. The CDR3 DNA reads as TGCAGCGTTTGGGGGAGCAGGTCTGGGGCCAACGTCCTGACTTTC. This gives the protein CSVWGSRSGANVLTF.

This clonotype was counted between two and nine times. This chain links TRBV4-2 with TRBJ2-5, with 7 bases identical to TRBD2. The V segment lost 4 bases and the J segment 5 bases; nucleotides outside the gene matches: 4. CDR3 length: 13 amino acids. Germline CDR1 reads LGHNA; CDR2 reads YNFKEQ. The CDR3 region has the DNA TGTGCCAGCAGCCGGGGGGGAATGGAGACCCAGTACTTC. Protein: CASSRGGMETQYF.

This clonotype has only a few counts. The chain is built from TRBV9 and TRBJ2-1, with D perhaps matching TRBD2 (6 bases). The CDR3 is 15 amino acids. Trimming took off 3 bases at V and 5 bases at J, with 15 bases between the two ends. Germline V gene lookup returns CDR1 SGDLS and CDR2 YYNGEE. CDR3 nucleotides: TGTGCCAGCAGCGGAACCGGGACTCGAAACAATGAGCAGTTCTTC. Protein sequence: CASSGTGTRNNEQFF.

This clonotype was seen a few times. This sequence joins TRBV10-3 and TRBJ2-1, with 11 bases lining up with TRBD2. The CDR3 loop spans 15 amino acids. Per the germline V gene, CDR1 is ENHRY and CDR2 is SYGVKD. J was trimmed by 8 bases and V by 6 bases; bases with no gene match: 9. The CDR3 loop reads CAIRKLAGGLDEQFF. The CDR3 bases are TGTGCCATCAGGAAGCTAGCGGGAGGCTTGGATGAGCAGTTCTTC.

This clonotype was counted between two and nine times. The J gene is TRBJ1-6, the V gene TRBV20-1, with TRBD1 matching 7 bases. Germline V lookup: CDR1 DFQATT, CDR2 SNEGSKA (reference sequence). With 6 bases clipped from V and 6 bases from J, the junction kept 8 bases outside the gene matches. The CDR3 contains 14 residues. CDR3 in amino acids: CSAASQGRNSPLHF. The CDR3 DNA reads TGCAGTGCCGCCTCACAGGGGCGTAATTCACCCCTCCACTTT.

The chain links TRBV12-3 or TRBV12-4 to TRBJ2-1; D remains ambiguous. CDR3 length equals 15 residues. Trimming left V 3 bases short and J 0 bases short, with 9 bases between. CDR3 bases: TGTGCCAGCAGTTTGGTCCTACGCTCCTACAATGAGCAGTTCTTC. Translating gives CASSLVLRSYNEQFF.

Many counts were recorded for this clonotype. The CDR3 region is CASSPPEGLGTQYF. The DNA for the CDR3 is TGTGCCAGCAGTCCCCCCGAAGGCCTGGGTACGCAGTATTTT. The V and J genes are TRBV12-3 or TRBV12-4 and TRBJ2-3; D unclear. Trimming cost V 5 bases and J 8 bases, with 17 bases left between them. This CDR3 is built from 14 residues.

This clonotype was observed a handful of times. The chain joins TRBV2 to TRBJ2-7; 7 nucleotides align to TRBD2. V dropped 6 bases and J dropped 5; count of bases not matched to a gene: 10. The CDR3 runs to 14 residues. The V gene's germline CDR1 is SNHLY and CDR2 FYNNEI. The CDR3 sequence is CASRERGGLNEQYF. The CDR3 DNA reads as TGTGCCAGCAGAGAGAGGGGAGGGTTAAACGAGCAGTACTTC.

This clonotype has a handful of counts. V gene TRBV7-9 combines with J gene TRBJ1-6; the D is unclear. Trimming left V 5 bases short and J 9 bases short, with 23 bases between. This CDR3 has 17 residues. Germline V lookup: CDR1 SEHNR, CDR2 FQNEAQ (reference sequence). The CDR3 sequence is CASSPVMARNGVSPLHF. Written as DNA, the CDR3 is TGTGCCAGCAGCCCAGTGATGGCCCGTAACGGGGTTTCACCCCTCCACTTT.

This clonotype was found many times. This chain uses TRBV20-1 with TRBJ2-4, with D unresolved. Trimming removed 6 bases from V and 0 bases from J, with 9 bases in between. Germline loops: CDR1 DFQATT, CDR2 SNEGSKA (reference sequence). There are 13 residues in the CDR3. The chain's CDR3 is CSARGVAKNIQYF. CDR3 DNA sequence: TGCAGTGCGCGAGGTGTAGCCAAAAACATTCAGTACTTC.

The rearrangement links TRBV11-2 to TRBJ2-3; D gene ambiguous. Trimming removed 4 bases from V and 4 bases from J, with 9 bases in between. CDR1 SGHAT and CDR2 FQNNGV come from the germline V gene. This CDR3 has 13 amino acids. The CDR3 reads CASSSREADTQYF. The CDR3 DNA reads as TGTGCCAGCAGCTCAAGAGAGGCAGATACGCAGTATTTT.

The chain joins TRBV7-8 to TRBJ2-1, with TRBD2 matching over 10 bases. From germline, CDR1 is SGHVS and CDR2 FQNEAQ. Losses at the gene ends were 0 bases for V and 8 bases for J; bases not matched to a gene: 10. The CDR3 loop spans 17 amino acids. The CDR3 region has the DNA TGTGCCAGCAGCTTAGCCCCGCGGGGTAGCGGGAGGCATGAGCAGTTCTTC. Its protein product is CASSLAPRGSGRHEQFF.

This clonotype came up a few times. The V and J genes are TRBV6-2 or TRBV6-3 and TRBJ1-6; no clear D gene. The CDR3 is 14 residues long. Germline V gene data show CDR1 as MNHEY and CDR2 as SVGEGT. V lost 7 bases and J lost 1, with 8 bases in between. The CDR3, as DNA: TGTGCCAGCACGACGGGATCCTATAATTCACCCCTCCACTTT. Protein: CASTTGSYNSPLHF.

This clonotype was counted at least ten times. The rearrangement uses TRBV3-1 and TRBJ2-4; 11 bases match TRBD2. Germline assignment: CDR1 LGHDT and CDR2 YNNKEL (reference sequence). CDR3 size: 16 residues. V dropped 4 bases and J dropped 0; count of bases not matched to a gene: 2. For the CDR3, the DNA is TGTGCCAGCAGCCTCCTAGCGGGAGGAGCCAAAAACATTCAGTACTTC. This encodes CASSLLAGGAKNIQYF.

This clonotype has more than one count but fewer than ten. The genes are TRBV7-8 and TRBJ2-5; 7 bases align to TRBD2. The CDR3 sequence is 14 residues long. V dropped 8 bases and J dropped 1; count of bases not matched to a gene: 7. Germline V gene sequence: CDR1 SGHVS, CDR2 FQNEAQ. The CDR3 loop reads CASHRGRAQETQYF. In nucleotides, the CDR3 is TGTGCCAGCCATAGAGGGAGGGCCCAAGAGACCCAGTACTTC. The full variable domain, in which reference TRBV7-8 and TRBJ2-5 provide the parts outside the CDR3, is GAGVSQSPRYKVAKRGQDVALRCDPISGHVSLFWYQQALGQGPEFLTYFQNEAQLDKSGLPSDRFFAERPEGSVSTLKIQRTQQEDSAVYLCASHRGRAQETQYFGPGTRLLVL.

The rearrangement links TRBV19 to TRBJ1-5; no reliable D call. Germline values: CDR1 LNHDA, CDR2 SQIVND (reference sequence). The CDR3 totals 12 residues. The germline V and J ends were trimmed by 3 bases and 5 bases, with 5 bases remaining between them. Here the CDR3 DNA reads TGTGCCAGTAGTATCGGAGATCAGCCCCAGCATTTT. This translates into CASSIGDQPQHF.